This passage covers 32 T cell receptor beta chains from one sample sequenced in a study of identical twins. TCRdb itself ran the 5' RACE reads through MiXCR, one entry per CDR3 protein. The sample holds about 890,000 distinct CDR3 sequences, roughly an eighth seen once. This sample was shared with a second study, whose subject was yellow fever vaccine responses in identical twins.

Material for sequencing was PBMCs. These receptors were obtained from a woman aged 18-29 years in good health.

The rearrangement links TRBV27 to TRBJ2-7; D is possibly TRBD2 (7 bases). Per the germline V gene, CDR1 is MNHEY and CDR2 is SMNVEV (reference sequence). The CDR3 runs 14 residues. With 5 bases removed from V and 3 bases from J, the gap between germline ends came to 14 bases. CDR3 DNA sequence: TGTGCCAGCAGTATCGGGGGAGGGGGCTACGAGCAGTACGTC. This translates into CASSIGGGGYEQYV.

This clonotype was seen a few times. The rearrangement uses TRBV5-1 and TRBJ2-7; 12 bases match TRBD2. Trimming took 0 bases from V and 3 from J; bases not matched to a gene: 7. Germline V gives CDR1 SGHRS, CDR2 YFSETQ. The CDR3 length is 17 residues. The DNA for the CDR3 is TGCGCCAGCAGCTTGGGGGGGGGACTAGCGGGCCTCTACGAGCAGTACTTC. Residues: CASSLGGGLAGLYEQYF. Full variable domain (missing parts from reference TRBV5-1 and TRBJ2-7): KAGVTQTPRYLIKTRGQQVTLSCSPISGHRSVSWYQQTPGQGLQFLFEYFSETQRNKGNFPGRFSGRQFSNSRSEMNVSTLELGDSALYLCASSLGGGLAGLYEQYFGPGTRLTVT.

This clonotype was counted many times. V is TRBV5-1 and J is TRBJ1-1, with D perhaps matching TRBD1 (6 bases). Germline CDR1 reads SGHRS; CDR2 reads YFSETQ. This CDR3 comprises 14 residues. V lost 3 bases, J lost 6 bases, and 15 bases lay in between. The CDR3 sequence is CASSSWTAGAEAFF. DNA of the CDR3: TGCGCCAGCAGCTCCTGGACAGCCGGTGCTGAAGCTTTCTTT.

This clonotype appeared a few times. This chain connects TRBV20-1 to TRBJ2-5; D possibly uses TRBD1 or TRBD2 (6 bases each). Looked up from germline, CDR1 is DFQATT and CDR2 is SNEGSKA (reference sequence). This CDR3 spans 12 amino acids. CDR3 nucleotides: TGCAGCGTTCGGGGGCCGGGAGAGACCCAGTACTTC. Translating gives CSVRGPGETQYF.

V is TRBV20-1 and J is TRBJ1-1, with a possible D match to TRBD1 (5 bases). Germline V CDR1 and CDR2: DFQATT, SNEGSKA (reference sequence). CDR3 length: 9 amino acids. Trimming removed 4 bases from V and 8 bases from J, with 5 bases in between. The CDR3 loop is CSAKGEAFF. CDR3 DNA: TGCAGTGCTAAGGGGGAAGCTTTCTTT.

This clonotype appeared a few times. V usage is TRBV20-1 and J usage is TRBJ2-7; 13 bases agree with TRBD2. This CDR3 comprises 15 residues. Losses at the gene ends were 5 bases for V and 3 bases for J; bases not matched to a gene: 7. Germline lookup yields CDR1 DFQATT and CDR2 SNEGSKA (reference sequence). CDR3 nucleotide sequence: TGCAGTGCTGGAGCTCGGACTAGCGGGGGCTACGAGCAGTACGTC. As protein: CSAGARTSGGYEQYV.

The chain uses TRBV5-1 and TRBJ1-4; D unresolved. The CDR3 has 13 residues. V was clipped by 4 bases and J by 2 bases, with 6 bases between them. Germline CDR1 and CDR2: SGHRS and YFSETQ. CDR3 sequence reads: CASSVFTNEKLFF. CDR3 DNA sequence: TGCGCCAGCAGCGTGTTCACTAATGAAAAACTGTTTTTT. Based on the CDR3 plus reference TRBV5-1 and TRBJ1-4, the full variable domain is KAGVTQTPRYLIKTRGQQVTLSCSPISGHRSVSWYQQTPGQGLQFLFEYFSETQRNKGNFPGRFSGRQFSNSRSEMNVSTLELGDSALYLCASSVFTNEKLFFGSGTQLSVL.

The rearrangement joins TRBV4-1 to TRBJ2-3; TRBD2 agrees at 9 bases. Germline CDR1 MGHRA, CDR2 YSYEKL. V lost 3 bases to trimming and J lost 0 bases; unmatched junction nucleotides: 4. The CDR3 runs 16 residues. For the CDR3, the DNA is TGCGCCAGCAGCCACCCGACTAGCGGTAGCACAGATACGCAGTATTTT. Residues: CASSHPTSGSTDTQYF.

The gene calls are TRBV12-3 or TRBV12-4 and TRBJ2-7; TRBD1 matches 9 bases. The CDR3 extends over 15 amino acids. The V segment lost 6 bases and the J segment 5 bases; nucleotides outside the gene matches: 11. Here the CDR3 reads CASSQTGTGSHEQYF. The CDR3 region has the DNA TGTGCCAGCAGCCAAACCGGGACAGGGTCCCACGAGCAGTACTTC.

This clonotype was observed a handful of times. The chain recombines TRBV7-9 with TRBJ2-7; maybe TRBD2 (5 bases). This CDR3 has 13 residues. Trimming took off 4 bases at V and 3 bases at J, with 10 bases between the two ends. Per the germline V gene, CDR1 is SEHNR and CDR2 is FQNEAQ (reference sequence). CDR3 coding DNA: TGTGCCAGCAGCTCGGAGGTGGGCTACGAGCAGTACTTC. Encoded protein: CASSSEVGYEQYF.

This clonotype has a count of ten or more. The chain has TRBV7-9 and TRBJ2-1; weak D call: TRBD2 (5 bases). The CDR3 is 14 residues long. Germline V lookup: CDR1 SEHNR, CDR2 FQNEAQ (reference sequence). Deletions cut 0 bases from V and 6 bases from J, with 9 bases between. CDR3 in amino acids: CASSLAGLANEQFF. CDR3 sequence (DNA): TGTGCCAGCAGCTTAGCGGGTCTAGCCAATGAGCAGTTCTTC.

In this sample, this clonotype turned up a few times. The chain has TRBV11-1 and TRBJ2-3; the match to TRBD1 covers 7 bases. V lost 4 bases, J lost 2 bases, and 21 bases stayed unmatched. Per the germline V gene, CDR1 is SGHAT and CDR2 is FQDESV (reference sequence). This CDR3 is 20 amino acids long. Here the CDR3 DNA reads TGTGCCAGCAGCTCGGAGACCCCGGGACAGCCCTTTCTAGCCACAGATACGCAGTATTTT. Amino acids: CASSSETPGQPFLATDTQYF.

This clonotype was observed a handful of times. The conserved phenylalanine or tryptophan is not found at the CDR3 terminus, so this likely reflects a read error. The DNA is left out, because the CDR3 cannot be placed on it with certainty; the CDR3 is given as TCRdb lists it. The chain links TRBV20-1 to TRBJ2-7; TRBD2 is taken as the D call from the table, unchecked against the DNA. The CDR3 is made up of 10 amino acids, end residues included. CDR1 and CDR2 (germline): DFQATT, SNEGSKA (reference sequence). The CDR3 sequence: CSARDAVGPT.

This clonotype has ten or more counts. The rearrangement joins TRBV28 to TRBJ2-5; no clear D. The germline gives CDR1 MDHEN, CDR2 SYDVKM. This CDR3 region has 11 residues. Between the trimmed V and J ends, which lost 8 bases and 5 bases, there was a span of 9 bases. CDR3 nucleotide sequence: TGTGCCAGCTCACCATTGGAGACCCAGTACTTC. It is translated as CASSPLETQYF.

This chain connects TRBV28 to TRBJ2-5, with 9 bases lining up with TRBD2. This CDR3 is 17 amino acids long. Germline CDR1 is MDHEN and CDR2 is SYDVKM. J gave up 1 base and V 10 bases, and 16 bases lay outside the gene matches. The CDR3 DNA is TGTGCCACCCTCGGGGGGGCCCTAGCGGGACTCCAAGAGACCCAGTACTTC. The encoded protein is CATLGGALAGLQETQYF.

This clonotype was seen only a few times. The DNA of the CDR3 is TGTGCCAGCAGCCAAGGGACCGGGGGTACCCAAGAGACCCAGTACTTC. This gives the protein CASSQGTGGTQETQYF. J is TRBJ2-5 and V is TRBV14, with a possible D match to TRBD2 (6 bases). Germline V gene data show CDR1 as SGHDN and CDR2 as FVKESK. Trimming shortened V by 1 base and J by 1 base, and 13 bases separated the two germline ends. The CDR3 loop spans 16 amino acids.

This clonotype was detected ten times or more. The gene calls are TRBV2 and TRBJ1-4; 7 positions agree with TRBD1. V trimming: 4 bases; J trimming: 10 bases; junction bases outside the gene matches: 12. This CDR3 spans 15 amino acids. The germline CDR1 and CDR2 sequences are SNHLY and FYNNEI. The CDR3 sequence is CASSGWEGAPGKLFF. Written as DNA, the CDR3 is TGTGCCAGCAGTGGCTGGGAGGGGGCGCCGGGAAAACTGTTTTTT. Full variable domain (missing parts from reference TRBV2 and TRBJ1-4): EPEVTQTPSHQVTQMGQEVILRCVPISNHLYFYWYRQILGQKVEFLVSFYNNEISEKSEIFDDQFSVERPDGSNFTLKIRSTKLEDSAMYFCASSGWEGAPGKLFFGSGTQLSVL.

This rearrangement joins TRBV28 to TRBJ1-2; tentative D call: TRBD1 (6 bases). Germline CDR1 and CDR2: MDHEN and SYDVKM. The CDR3 length is 16 residues. Trimming left V 4 bases short and J 3 bases short, with 18 bases between. The DNA of the CDR3 is TGTGCCAGCAGTTCCGGCTACAGGGACGCCTACTATGGCTACACCTTC. Its translation: CASSSGYRDAYYGYTF.

This chain's CDR3 is CASSLTSGGYTF. The DNA of the CDR3 is TGTGCCAGTAGTCTCACAAGCGGTGGCTACACCTTC. The gene calls are TRBV19 and TRBJ1-2; D gene ambiguous. Trimming removed 5 bases from V and 7 bases from J, with 11 bases in between. CDR1 and CDR2 from the germline V gene are LNHDA and SQIVND (reference sequence). This CDR3 is 12 amino acids long.

This clonotype was counted a few times. The chain is built from TRBV19 and TRBJ2-1, with 8 nucleotides matching TRBD1. Germline V CDR1 and CDR2: LNHDA, SQIVND (reference sequence). This CDR3 is built from 15 residues. Trimming cost V 8 bases and J 6 bases; bases outside gene matches: 12. The CDR3 bases are TGTGCCAGTGAGACACAGGGGGTTTATTTCAATGAGCAGTTCTTC. Residues: CASETQGVYFNEQFF.

This clonotype was observed a handful of times. The chain uses TRBV6-1 and TRBJ1-6; the D is unclear. CDR1 MNHNS and CDR2 SASEGT come from the germline V gene. This CDR3 spans 15 amino acids. V was shortened by 3 bases and J by 5 bases, with 11 bases between the two germline ends. CDR3 sequence (DNA): TGTGCCAGCAGTGATTGGGTTTTCCATAATTCACCCCTCCACTTT. It is translated as CASSDWVFHNSPLHF.

The table lists this clonotype with a few counts. The chain recombines TRBV20-1 with TRBJ2-7; TRBD2 is a possible D gene (5 bases). V was clipped by 7 bases and J by 0 bases, with 19 bases between them. The germline V gene encodes CDR1 DFQATT and CDR2 SNEGSKA (reference sequence). CDR3 length: 15 amino acids. The CDR3 bases are TGCAGTGTCGCCCGACCGACTGGGAGCTCCTACGAGCAGTACTTC. Translated: CSVARPTGSSYEQYF.

This clonotype has a handful of counts. The V gene is TRBV20-1, the J gene TRBJ2-5; perhaps TRBD1 as D (6 bases). The CDR3 is 14 amino acids. Trimming pared 6 bases from V and 2 bases from J, leaving 16 bases between. Germline lookup yields CDR1 DFQATT and CDR2 SNEGSKA (reference sequence). The DNA for the CDR3 is TGCAGTGCCCTGTACAGGGAGAAACAAGAGACCCAGTACTTC. This codes for CSALYREKQETQYF.

A few counts support this clonotype. This CDR3 is CAISMGQGGETQYF. The CDR3 DNA follows: TGTGCCATCAGCATGGGACAGGGAGGCGAGACCCAGTACTTC. This sequence joins TRBV10-3 and TRBJ2-5, with 9 nucleotides matching TRBD1. Germline values: CDR1 ENHRY, CDR2 SYGVKD. Losses at the gene ends were 6 bases for V and 5 bases for J; bases not matched to a gene: 7. The CDR3 is 14 residues long.

The rearrangement joins TRBV10-1 to TRBJ2-1, with 8 bases lining up with TRBD1. This CDR3 spans 16 amino acids. The V segment lost 5 bases and the J segment 5 bases; nucleotides outside the gene matches: 11. Germline CDR1 and CDR2: WNHNN and SYGVQD (reference sequence). The CDR3 DNA follows: TGCGCCAGCAGTTTATTGGTAGGACAGGGACACAATGAGCAGTTCTTC. It encodes CASSLLVGQGHNEQFF.

This clonotype was observed a handful of times. The chain uses TRBV7-9 and TRBJ2-7; maybe TRBD2 (6 bases). Trimming removed 3 bases from V and 2 bases from J, with 11 bases in between. Per germline, CDR1 SEHNR and CDR2 FQNEAQ (reference sequence). The CDR3 contains 14 residues. The CDR3 reads CASSLDYRPYEQYF. The CDR3 coding sequence is TGTGCCAGCAGCTTGGACTATCGTCCCTACGAGCAGTACTTC. Full variable domain (remainder filled in from reference TRBV7-9 and TRBJ2-7): DTGVSQNPRHKITKRGQNVTFRCDPISEHNRLYWYRQTLGQGPEFLTYFQNEAQLEKSRLLSDRFSAERPKGSFSTLEIQRTEQGDSAMYLCASSLDYRPYEQYFGPGTRLTVT.

This clonotype was counted only a few times. The CDR3 sequence is CASSLTPPGRIPRGYTF. The CDR3 nucleotides are TGTGCCAGCAGTTTAACGCCTCCGGGACGGATCCCCAGGGGCTACACCTTC. The chain has TRBV6-5 and TRBJ1-2; possible D gene TRBD1, 5 bases. This CDR3 contains 17 residues. The germline gives CDR1 MNHEY, CDR2 SVGAGI. Deletions cut 4 bases from V and 8 bases from J, with 26 bases between.

The rearrangement joins TRBV7-9 to TRBJ2-7, with 9 bases fitting TRBD2. J lost 0 bases, V lost 3 bases, and 3 bases had no gene match. Germline lookup yields CDR1 SEHNR and CDR2 FQNEAQ (reference sequence). This CDR3 is 15 amino acids long. The chain's CDR3 is CASSLTSGSSYEQYV. CDR3 DNA sequence: TGTGCCAGCAGCTTGACTAGCGGTTCCTCCTACGAGCAGTACGTC.

V usage is TRBV4-1 and J usage is TRBJ2-5; D remains ambiguous. Germline V lookup: CDR1 MGHRA, CDR2 YSYEKL. The CDR3 has 11 residues. Trimming shortened V by 3 bases and J by 3 bases, and 2 bases separated the two germline ends. CDR3 sequence: CASSQKETQYF. CDR3 in DNA: TGCGCCAGCAGCCAGAAAGAGACCCAGTACTTC.

A remark on this clonotype: A read error may produce the germline difference seen at one junction end. The chain has TRBV12-3 or TRBV12-4 and TRBJ2-3; 9 positions match TRBD2. The CDR3 is made up of 17 amino acids. CDR3 residues: CASRLGVGLADTDTQYF. In DNA form, the CDR3 reads TGTGCCAGCAGGTTAGGCGTGGGACTAGCAGACACAGATACGCAGTATTTT.

This clonotype was detected a few times. J is TRBJ1-2 and V is TRBV10-3, with TRBD1 matching over 8 bases. Germline values: CDR1 ENHRY, CDR2 SYGVKD. The V gene end was trimmed by 2 bases and the J gene end by 4 bases; junction bases not matched to a gene: 9. The CDR3 covers 16 residues. For the CDR3, the DNA is TGTGCCATCAGTGAGACCCGGGACAGGAGCGCCTATGGCTACACCTTC. It specifies CAISETRDRSAYGYTF.

The chain joins TRBV20-1 to TRBJ2-1, with TRBD2 identical over 8 bases. V lost 1 base, J lost 0 bases, and 8 bases stayed unmatched. The CDR3 sequence is 17 residues long. Germline V gene data show CDR1 as DFQATT and CDR2 as SNEGSKA (reference sequence). The CDR3 protein is CSARASSGPGSYNEQFF. The CDR3 DNA reads TGCAGTGCTAGAGCATCTAGCGGGCCCGGCTCCTACAATGAGCAGTTCTTC.